The clone carrying this TCR beta chain was counted a few times. Its antigen remains unknown. The data stem from a study of blood T cells in healthy people across ages. Study findings and constraints: In the absence of known donor CMV status, changes in expanded clonotypes were possibly confounded.

Isolated PBMCs totaled at least 6 million in each sample. The V end was cut by 5 bases, the J end by 2 bases, with 12 bases between. Per the germline V gene, CDR1 is SGHTA and CDR2 is FQGNSA. The CDR3 is 14 amino acids. For the second PCR, which ran for roughly 6 to 12 cycles, a sample-barcoded 5' primer and a J-beta primer mix were used. TCRdb fed the 5' RACE reads into MiXCR, producing one record per CDR3 protein. The repertoire includes 550,000 to 650,000 distinct CDR3 sequences, approximately 30% of them detected once, and about a sixth sits in the top ten. The source of this sequence is a woman over 75 in good health. What was sequenced was blood. The rearrangement joins TRBV7-2 to TRBJ1-1; D unclear. The chain's CDR3 is CASSPSPVNTEAFF. CDR3 nucleotides: TGTGCCAGCAGCCCCTCCCCGGTAAACACTGAAGCTTTCTTT.